This TCR beta chain was identified in a study of T cells in Graves' hyperthyroidism and ophthalmopathy. Study-wide findings and caveats: Researchers found most expanded thyroid clonotypes above 0.001 in blood as well.

This clonotype was observed a handful of times. Its target is unknown. TCR beta CDR3 regions were amplified from RNA. The TCR CDR3 first-round RT-PCR relied on the HTBI primer set. TCRdb re-called the multiplex PCR reads with MiXCR, one entry per CDR3 protein. The sample contains fewer than 800,000 distinct CDR3 sequences, about a sixth of which appear only once. Those patients with uncontrolled infection, other autoimmune disease, pregnancy or lactation were excluded. The sequence derives from a man aged 18-30 years with Graves' hyperthyroidism. The specimen was blood.

CDR3 sequence: CASRRLTDTQYF. In DNA form, the CDR3 reads TGTGCCAGCAGGAGACTGACAGATACGCAGTATTTT. The rearrangement joins TRBV6-1 to TRBJ2-3; unclear D gene. V gave up 6 bases and J gave up 3 bases, with 7 bases separating them. From germline, CDR1 is MNHNS and CDR2 SASEGT. The CDR3 is made up of 12 amino acids.